This entry lists 10 T cell receptor beta chains sequenced from one sample in a study of OX40 agonist ivuxolimab in advanced cancers. Assay: immunoSEQ multiplex PCR; the TCRdb copy retains only in-frame clones and omits some. The table includes about 45,000 clones, almost 90% detected once. The material sequenced was CD4+ or CD8+ T cells sorted from blood, taken in a trial of the OX40 agonist ivuxolimab. Receptor source: an adult with an advanced solid tumor such as melanoma, head and neck, liver or kidney cancer.

V gene TRBV5-1 combines with J gene TRBJ1-1; D remains ambiguous. This CDR3 is 14 amino acids long. Germline CDR1 is SGHRS and CDR2 is YFSETQ. Deletions cut 4 bases from V and 2 bases from J, with 12 bases between. Here the CDR3 DNA reads TGCGCCAGCAGCGAAAATATTTATAACACTGAAGCTTTCTTT. It yields the protein CASSENIYNTEAFF.

The J gene is TRBJ2-7, the V gene TRBV7-2; TRBD1 aligns across 9 bases. The V and J ends lost 4 bases and 0 bases, in that order; junction bases with no gene match: 7. CDR1 is SGHTA and CDR2 is FQGNSA in the germline V gene. The CDR3 length is 16 residues. CDR3 sequence: CASSSRQGGSSYEQYF. The CDR3 region has the DNA TGTGCCAGCAGCTCCAGACAGGGGGGGAGCTCCTACGAGCAGTACTTC.

DNA of the CDR3: TGTGCCAGCAGCCCCTCTGGGGGGCGCGTAGAAAAACTGTTTTTT. Translation: CASSPSGGRVEKLFF. V usage is TRBV5-4 and J usage is TRBJ1-4; maybe TRBD1 (6 bases). V lost 4 bases, J lost 8 bases, and 18 bases lay in between. This CDR3 has 15 residues. Germline V gene sequence: CDR1 SGHNT, CDR2 YYREEE (reference sequence).

This clone was seen only a few times. The gene calls are TRBV11-1 and TRBJ1-2, with TRBD1 as a possible D gene (5 bases). The CDR3 sequence is 13 residues long. The V and J ends lost 4 bases and 5 bases respectively, with 11 bases between them. The germline V gene encodes CDR1 SGHAT and CDR2 FQDESV (reference sequence). The CDR3 DNA reads as TGTGCCAGCAGCTCTAGACAGCATTATGGCTACACCTTC. This translates into CASSSRQHYGYTF.

About this clone: Compared with germline, one end of the junction differs, possibly owing to a read error. CDR3 residues: CASSSFRDQETQYF. CDR3 nucleotide sequence: TGTGCTAGCAGCTCCTTCCGTGACCAAGAGACCCAGTACTTC. This rearrangement joins TRBV7-7 to TRBJ2-5; unclear D gene. The length of the CDR3 is 14 residues. Per the germline V gene, CDR1 is SSHAT and CDR2 is FNYEAQ (reference sequence). The variable domain in full, with the rest retrieved from reference TRBV7-7 and TRBJ2-5, is GAGVSQSPRYKVTKRGQDVTLRCDPISSHATLYWYQQALGQGPEFLTYFNYEAQPDKSGLPSDRFSAERPEGSISTLTIQRTEQRDSAMYRCASSSFRDQETQYFGPGTRLLVL.

The rearrangement links TRBV2 to TRBJ2-7; 14 positions agree with TRBD2. The CDR3 is 16 amino acids. CDR1 and CDR2 (germline): SNHLY, FYNNEI. V lost 6 bases and J lost 6; bases outside the gene matches: 10. The CDR3 spells CASSPGLAGVRLEQYF. CDR3 DNA sequence: TGTGCCAGCAGCCCGGGACTAGCGGGAGTAAGGCTCGAGCAGTACTTC.

V gene TRBV4-1 combines with J gene TRBJ1-2; D possibly corresponds to TRBD1 (5 bases). V was cut by 1 base and J by 6 bases, with 12 bases left in between. Germline V gene lookup returns CDR1 MGHRA and CDR2 YSYEKL. The CDR3 spans 14 residues. For the CDR3, the DNA is TGCGCCAGCAGCCAAGGCAGGGCTTTGGATGGCTACACCTTC. Amino acid sequence: CASSQGRALDGYTF.

This chain uses TRBV18 with TRBJ2-1; no definite D call. Trimming took off 4 bases at V and 3 bases at J, with 13 bases between the two ends. Germline V lookup: CDR1 KGHSH, CDR2 LQKENI. The CDR3 length is 15 residues. The CDR3 coding sequence is TGTGCCAGCTCACGTTCGCCAGGTGTCTACAATGAGCAGTTCTTC. Translation: CASSRSPGVYNEQFF.

This clone was seen only once. The CDR3 DNA reads as TGCGCCAGCTGGGCAGGGGATGGAAACACCATATATTTT. Amino acids: CASWAGDGNTIYF. This chain connects TRBV5-1 to TRBJ1-3; tentatively, D is TRBD1 (6 bases). Germline V gives CDR1 SGHRS, CDR2 YFSETQ. The CDR3 spans 13 residues. The V gene lost 7 bases and the J gene lost 3 bases, with 11 bases spanning the gap. The full variable domain, its missing parts supplied by reference TRBV5-1 and TRBJ1-3, is KAGVTQTPRYLIKTRGQQVTLSCSPISGHRSVSWYQQTPGQGLQFLFEYFSETQRNKGNFPGRFSGRQFSNSRSEMNVSTLELGDSALYLCASWAGDGNTIYFGEGSWLTVV.

J is TRBJ2-3 and V is TRBV5-5, with 11 bases lining up with TRBD1. This CDR3 region has 15 residues. J was trimmed by 5 bases and V by 5 bases; bases with no gene match: 7. Per the germline V gene, CDR1 is SGHKS and CDR2 is YYEKEE (reference sequence). The CDR3, as DNA: TGTGCCAGCAGGCATCCGGGACAGGGGGAAGATACGCAGTATTTT. Translated, it gives CASRHPGQGEDTQYF.